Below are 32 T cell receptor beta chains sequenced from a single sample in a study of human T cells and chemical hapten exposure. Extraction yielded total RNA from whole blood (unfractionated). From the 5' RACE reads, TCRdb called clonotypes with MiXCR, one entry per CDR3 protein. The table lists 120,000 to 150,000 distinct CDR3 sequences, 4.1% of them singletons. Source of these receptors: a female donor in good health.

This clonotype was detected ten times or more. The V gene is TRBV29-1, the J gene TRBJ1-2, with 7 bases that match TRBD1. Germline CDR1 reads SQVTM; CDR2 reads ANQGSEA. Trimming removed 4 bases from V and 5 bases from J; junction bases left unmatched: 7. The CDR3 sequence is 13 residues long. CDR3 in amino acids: CSVADGQEYGYTF. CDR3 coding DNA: TGCAGCGTTGCCGACGGACAGGAATATGGCTACACCTTC.

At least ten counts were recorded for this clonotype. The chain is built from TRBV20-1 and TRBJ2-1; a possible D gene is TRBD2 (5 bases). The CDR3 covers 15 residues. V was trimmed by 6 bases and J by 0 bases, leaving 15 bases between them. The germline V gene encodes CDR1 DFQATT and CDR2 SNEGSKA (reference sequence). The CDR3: CSADNRRYSYNEQFF. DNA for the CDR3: TGCAGTGCGGATAATAGGAGGTACTCCTACAATGAGCAGTTCTTC.

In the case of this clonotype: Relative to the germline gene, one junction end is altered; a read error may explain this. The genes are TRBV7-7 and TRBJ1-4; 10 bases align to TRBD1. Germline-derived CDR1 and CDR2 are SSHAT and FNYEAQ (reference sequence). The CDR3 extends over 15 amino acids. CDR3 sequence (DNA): TGTGCTAGCAGCCTCGGACAGGGGGTTTTTGAAAAACTGTTTTTT. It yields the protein CASSLGQGVFEKLFF.

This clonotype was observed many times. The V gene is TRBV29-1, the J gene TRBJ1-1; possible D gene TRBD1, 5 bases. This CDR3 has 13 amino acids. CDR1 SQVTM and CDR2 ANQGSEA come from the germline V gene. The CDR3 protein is CSVGPQQVTEAFF. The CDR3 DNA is TGCAGTGTGGGCCCCCAACAGGTCACTGAAGCTTTCTTT.

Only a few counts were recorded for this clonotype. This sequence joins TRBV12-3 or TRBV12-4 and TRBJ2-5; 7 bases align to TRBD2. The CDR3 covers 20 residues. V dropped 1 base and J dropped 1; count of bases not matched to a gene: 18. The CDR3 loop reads CASSLDLRWRETEIQETQYF. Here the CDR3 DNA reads TGTGCCAGCAGTTTAGATCTACGTTGGCGGGAGACAGAGATCCAAGAGACCCAGTACTTC.

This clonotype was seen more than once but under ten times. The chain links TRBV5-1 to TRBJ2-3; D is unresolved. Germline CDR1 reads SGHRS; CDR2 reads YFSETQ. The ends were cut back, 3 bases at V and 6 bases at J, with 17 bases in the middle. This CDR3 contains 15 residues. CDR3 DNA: TGCGCCAGCAGCTCGAGAGCCCTCACGCCCGATACGCAGTATTTT. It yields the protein CASSSRALTPDTQYF.

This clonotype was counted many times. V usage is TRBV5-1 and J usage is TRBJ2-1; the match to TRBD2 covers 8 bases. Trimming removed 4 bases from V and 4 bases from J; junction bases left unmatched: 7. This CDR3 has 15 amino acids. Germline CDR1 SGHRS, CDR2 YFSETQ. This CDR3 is CASSREGGNYNEQFF. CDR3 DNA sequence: TGCGCCAGCAGCCGGGAGGGGGGAAATTACAATGAGCAGTTCTTC.

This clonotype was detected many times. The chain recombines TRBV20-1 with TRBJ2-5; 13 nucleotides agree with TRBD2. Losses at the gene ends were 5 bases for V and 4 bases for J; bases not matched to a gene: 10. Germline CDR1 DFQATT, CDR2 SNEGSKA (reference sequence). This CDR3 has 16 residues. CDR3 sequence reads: CSAATSGGLGGETQYF. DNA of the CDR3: TGCAGTGCTGCGACTAGCGGGGGGTTAGGAGGAGAGACCCAGTACTTC.

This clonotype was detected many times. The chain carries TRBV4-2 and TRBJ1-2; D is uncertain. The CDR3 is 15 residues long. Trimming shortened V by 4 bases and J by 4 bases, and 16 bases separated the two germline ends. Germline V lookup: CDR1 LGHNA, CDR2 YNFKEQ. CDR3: CASSPSSRRFYGYTF. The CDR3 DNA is TGTGCCAGCAGCCCCAGTTCACGGCGTTTCTATGGCTACACCTTC.

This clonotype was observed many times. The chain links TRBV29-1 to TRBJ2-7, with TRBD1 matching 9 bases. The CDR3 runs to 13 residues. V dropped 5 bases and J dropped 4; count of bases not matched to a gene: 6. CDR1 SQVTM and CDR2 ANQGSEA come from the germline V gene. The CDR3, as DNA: TGCAGCGTTATGGGACAGGGTGATTACGAGCAGTACTTC. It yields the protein CSVMGQGDYEQYF.

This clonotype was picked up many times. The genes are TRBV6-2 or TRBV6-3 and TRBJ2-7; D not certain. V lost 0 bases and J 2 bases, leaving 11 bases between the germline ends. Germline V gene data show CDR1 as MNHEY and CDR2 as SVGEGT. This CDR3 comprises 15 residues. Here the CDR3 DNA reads TGTGCCAGCAGTTACTCCCGATCCTACACCTACGAGCAGTACTTC. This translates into CASSYSRSYTYEQYF.

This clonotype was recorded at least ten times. CDR3 DNA sequence: TGTGCCAGCAGCGTAGGCCCTTATGGCTACACCTTC. Protein sequence: CASSVGPYGYTF. The V call is TRBV9, the J call TRBJ1-2, with unresolved D. CDR1 is SGDLS and CDR2 is YYNGEE in the germline V gene. CDR3 length: 12 residues. Between the trimmed V and J ends, which lost 0 bases and 5 bases, there was a span of 5 bases.

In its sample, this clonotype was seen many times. The CDR3 here is CASSGFHEQFF. The CDR3, as DNA: TGTGCCAGCAGTGGATTCCATGAGCAGTTCTTC. The chain employs TRBV2 and TRBJ2-1; D is unclear. The CDR3 sequence is 11 residues long. Germline CDR1 reads SNHLY; CDR2 reads FYNNEI. V dropped 4 bases and J dropped 8 bases, with 6 bases sitting between them.

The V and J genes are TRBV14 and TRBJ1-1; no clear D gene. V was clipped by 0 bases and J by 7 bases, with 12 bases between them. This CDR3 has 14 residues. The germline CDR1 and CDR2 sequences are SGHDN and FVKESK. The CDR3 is CASSQEHKESEAFF. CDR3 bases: TGTGCCAGCAGCCAAGAACACAAAGAGAGTGAAGCTTTCTTT. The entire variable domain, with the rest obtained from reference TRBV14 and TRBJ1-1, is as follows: EAGVTQFPSHSVIEKGQTVTLRCDPISGHDNLYWYRRVMGKEIKFLLHFVKESKQDESGMPNNRFLAERTGGTYSTLKVQPAELEDSGVYFCASSQEHKESEAFFGQGTRLTVV.

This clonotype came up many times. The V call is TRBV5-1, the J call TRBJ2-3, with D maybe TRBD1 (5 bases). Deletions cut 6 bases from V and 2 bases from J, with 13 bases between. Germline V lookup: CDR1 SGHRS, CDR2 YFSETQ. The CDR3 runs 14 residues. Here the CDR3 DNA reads TGCGCCAGCAATCTACAGGTGCCCACAGATACGCAGTATTTT. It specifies CASNLQVPTDTQYF.

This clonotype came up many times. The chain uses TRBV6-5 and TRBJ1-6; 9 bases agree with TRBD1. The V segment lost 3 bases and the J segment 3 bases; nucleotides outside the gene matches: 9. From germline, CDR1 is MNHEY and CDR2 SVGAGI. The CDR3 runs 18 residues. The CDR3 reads CASSYARGGQGYNSPLHF. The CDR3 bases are TGTGCCAGCAGTTATGCGCGGGGGGGACAGGGCTATAATTCACCCCTCCACTTT.

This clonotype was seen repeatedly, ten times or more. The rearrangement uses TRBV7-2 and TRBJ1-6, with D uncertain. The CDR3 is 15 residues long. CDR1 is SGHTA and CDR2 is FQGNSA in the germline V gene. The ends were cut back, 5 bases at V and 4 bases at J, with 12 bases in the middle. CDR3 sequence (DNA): TGTGCCAGCAGCCCCGGAGGGAATTATAATTCACCCCTCCACTTT. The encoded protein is CASSPGGNYNSPLHF. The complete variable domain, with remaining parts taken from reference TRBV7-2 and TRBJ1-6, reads GAGVSQSPSNKVTEKGKDVELRCDPISGHTALYWYRQSLGQGLEFLIYFQGNSAPDKSGLPSDRFSAERTGGSVSTLTIQRTQQEDSAVYLCASSPGGNYNSPLHFGNGTRLTVT.

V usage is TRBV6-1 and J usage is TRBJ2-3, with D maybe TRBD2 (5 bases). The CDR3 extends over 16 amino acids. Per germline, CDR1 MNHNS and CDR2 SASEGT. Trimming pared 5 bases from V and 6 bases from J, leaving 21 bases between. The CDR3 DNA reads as TGTGCCAGCAGTTCGCTGAGGGTCCGTCACACGGATACGCAGTATTTT. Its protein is CASSSLRVRHTDTQYF.

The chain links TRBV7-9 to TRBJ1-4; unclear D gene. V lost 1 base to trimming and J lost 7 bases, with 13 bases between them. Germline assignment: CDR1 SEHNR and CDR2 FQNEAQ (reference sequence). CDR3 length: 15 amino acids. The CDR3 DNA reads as TGTGCCAGCAGCTTAGAAGAAAACCCGGGTGAAAAACTGTTTTTT. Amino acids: CASSLEENPGEKLFF.

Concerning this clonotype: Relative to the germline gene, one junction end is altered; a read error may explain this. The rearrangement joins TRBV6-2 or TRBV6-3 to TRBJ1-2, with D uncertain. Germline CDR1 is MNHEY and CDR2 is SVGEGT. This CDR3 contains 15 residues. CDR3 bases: TGTGCCAGCAGTACCCGAACGGGATCTAACGATGGCTACACCTTC. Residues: CASSTRTGSNDGYTF.

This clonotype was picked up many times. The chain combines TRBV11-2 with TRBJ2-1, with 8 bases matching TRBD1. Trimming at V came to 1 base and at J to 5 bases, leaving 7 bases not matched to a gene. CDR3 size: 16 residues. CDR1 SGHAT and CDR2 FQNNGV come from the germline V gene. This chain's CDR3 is CASSLVAGGLHNEQFF. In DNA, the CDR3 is TGTGCCAGCAGCTTAGTGGCAGGGGGCTTGCACAATGAGCAGTTCTTC.

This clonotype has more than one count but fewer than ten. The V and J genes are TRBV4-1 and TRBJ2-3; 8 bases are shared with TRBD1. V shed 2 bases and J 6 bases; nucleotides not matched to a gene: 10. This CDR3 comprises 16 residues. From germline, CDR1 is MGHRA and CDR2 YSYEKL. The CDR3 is CASSQTYRGRPDTQYF. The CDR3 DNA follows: TGCGCCAGCAGCCAAACATACAGGGGGAGGCCCGATACGCAGTATTTT.

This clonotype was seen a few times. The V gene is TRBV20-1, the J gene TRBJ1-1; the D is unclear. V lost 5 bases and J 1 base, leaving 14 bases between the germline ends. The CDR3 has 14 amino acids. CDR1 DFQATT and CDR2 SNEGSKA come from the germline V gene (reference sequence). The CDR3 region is CSAVDLPRNTEAFF. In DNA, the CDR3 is TGCAGTGCTGTCGACCTGCCTAGGAACACTGAAGCTTTCTTT.

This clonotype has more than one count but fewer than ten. Here the CDR3 reads CASSLAVRGGTIYF. In DNA form, the CDR3 reads TGTGCCAGCAGCTTAGCCGTACGTGGGGGCACCATATATTTT. The V and J genes are TRBV7-9 and TRBJ1-3; weak D call: TRBD1 (5 bases). The CDR3 runs 14 residues. CDR1 is SEHNR and CDR2 is FQNEAQ in the germline V gene (reference sequence). V was trimmed by 0 bases and J by 9 bases, leaving 12 bases between them. Together with reference TRBV7-9 and TRBJ1-3, the CDR3 gives the full variable domain: DTGVSQNPRHKITKRGQNVTFRCDPISEHNRLYWYRQTLGQGPEFLTYFQNEAQLEKSRLLSDRFSAERPKGSFSTLEIQRTEQGDSAMYLCASSLAVRGGTIYFGEGSWLTVV.

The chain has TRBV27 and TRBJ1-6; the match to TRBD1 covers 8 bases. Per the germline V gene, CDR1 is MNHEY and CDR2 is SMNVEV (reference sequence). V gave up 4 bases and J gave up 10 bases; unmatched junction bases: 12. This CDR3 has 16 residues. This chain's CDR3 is CASSYRRPGGVSPLHF. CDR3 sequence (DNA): TGTGCCAGCAGTTACCGCCGCCCAGGGGGCGTGTCACCCCTCCACTTT.

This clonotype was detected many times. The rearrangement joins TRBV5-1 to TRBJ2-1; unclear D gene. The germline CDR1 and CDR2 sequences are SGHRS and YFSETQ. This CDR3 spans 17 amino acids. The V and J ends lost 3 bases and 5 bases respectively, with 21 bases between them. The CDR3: CASSSRPALNIHNEQFF. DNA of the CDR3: TGCGCCAGCAGCTCCCGGCCAGCCCTAAATATTCACAATGAGCAGTTCTTC.

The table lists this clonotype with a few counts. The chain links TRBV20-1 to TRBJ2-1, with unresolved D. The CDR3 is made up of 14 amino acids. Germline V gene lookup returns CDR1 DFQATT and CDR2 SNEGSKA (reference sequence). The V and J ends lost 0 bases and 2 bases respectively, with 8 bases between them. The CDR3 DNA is TGCAGTGCTAGAGACAGTTCTACCTACAATGAGCAGTTCTTC. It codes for CSARDSSTYNEQFF.

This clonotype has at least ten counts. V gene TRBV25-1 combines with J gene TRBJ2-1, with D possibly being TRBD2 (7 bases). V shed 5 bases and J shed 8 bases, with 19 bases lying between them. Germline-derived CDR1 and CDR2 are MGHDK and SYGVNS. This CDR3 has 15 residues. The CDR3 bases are TGTGCCAGCAGTCAGCCGGGGGGCGCGTTCGATGAGCAGTTCTTC. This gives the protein CASSQPGGAFDEQFF.

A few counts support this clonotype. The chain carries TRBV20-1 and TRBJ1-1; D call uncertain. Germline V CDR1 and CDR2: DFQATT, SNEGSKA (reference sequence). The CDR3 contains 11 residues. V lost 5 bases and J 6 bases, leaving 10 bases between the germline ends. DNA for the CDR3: TGCAGTGCTGTATTTACCGCTGAAGCTTTCTTT. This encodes CSAVFTAEAFF.

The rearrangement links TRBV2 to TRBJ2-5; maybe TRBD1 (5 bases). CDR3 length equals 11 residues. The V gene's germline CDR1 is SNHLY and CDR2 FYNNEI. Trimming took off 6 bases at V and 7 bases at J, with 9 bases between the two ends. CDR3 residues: CASRAQGTQYF. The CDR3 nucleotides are TGTGCCAGCAGAGCCCAGGGGACCCAGTACTTC.

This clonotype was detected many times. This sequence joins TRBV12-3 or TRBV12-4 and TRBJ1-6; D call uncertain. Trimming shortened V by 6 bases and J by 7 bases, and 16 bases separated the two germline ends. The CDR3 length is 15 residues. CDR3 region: CASRTLGPGNSPLHF. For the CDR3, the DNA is TGTGCCAGCAGGACCCTAGGCCCTGGCAATTCACCCCTCCACTTT.

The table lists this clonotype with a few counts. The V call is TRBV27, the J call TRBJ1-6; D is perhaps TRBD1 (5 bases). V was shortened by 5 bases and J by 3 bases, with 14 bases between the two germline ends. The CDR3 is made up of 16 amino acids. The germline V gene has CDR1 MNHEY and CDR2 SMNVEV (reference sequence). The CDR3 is CASSLRAGLYNSPLHF. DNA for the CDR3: TGTGCCAGCAGTCTCCGGGCGGGGCTCTATAATTCACCCCTCCACTTT.